Listed here are 31 T cell receptor beta chains from one sample, sequenced in a study of response to subunit inactivated influenza vaccine. One entry per CDR3 protein results from TCRdb running MiXCR on the RT-PCR reads. Of about 540,000 distinct CDR3 sequences detected, roughly 23% appear once; the ten largest clones hold about 3%. The same data also contributed to another study, on T cells expressing NK-cell markers. Per that study: For TCR beta, cDNA was produced by 5'RACE template switching with UMIs.

The specimen was CD4+ T cells sorted from PBMCs, collected about 11 days after vaccination. The receptors stem from a man aged 45 to 65 who received an inactivated influenza vaccine.

This clonotype has only a few counts. The rearrangement links TRBV20-1 to TRBJ1-5, with no clear D. Germline V CDR1 and CDR2: DFQATT, SNEGSKA (reference sequence). The CDR3 covers 13 residues. The ends were cut back, 6 bases at V and 0 bases at J, with 9 bases in the middle. The CDR3 sequence is CSAPDLSNQPQHF. DNA of the CDR3: TGCAGTGCCCCGGACCTTAGCAATCAGCCCCAGCATTTT.

V is TRBV7-2 and J is TRBJ1-2; D not resolved. The CDR3 has 15 residues. Deletions cut 0 bases from V and 8 bases from J, with 16 bases between. Germline V gene sequence: CDR1 SGHTA, CDR2 FQGNSA. CDR3 loop: CASSLAVAARRGYTF. In DNA form, the CDR3 reads TGTGCCAGCAGCTTAGCGGTTGCCGCCCGCCGAGGCTACACCTTC. Complete variable domain (other parts from reference TRBV7-2 and TRBJ1-2): GAGVSQSPSNKVTEKGKDVELRCDPISGHTALYWYRQSLGQGLEFLIYFQGNSAPDKSGLPSDRFSAERTGGSVSTLTIQRTQQEDSAVYLCASSLAVAARRGYTFGSGTRLTVV.

The chain carries TRBV5-1 and TRBJ2-1, with 16 bases that match TRBD2. Losses at the gene ends were 4 bases for V and 15 bases for J; bases not matched to a gene: 13. Germline V CDR1 and CDR2: SGHRS, YFSETQ. The CDR3 contains 16 residues. CDR3 nucleotides: TGCGCCAGCAGCGCCAGCTCCGGGACTAGCGGGGGGGCGAGGTTCTTC. It yields the protein CASSASSGTSGGARFF.

Points on this clonotype: The junction shows a germline mismatch at one end, possibly a read error. This chain connects TRBV28 to TRBJ2-7; D call uncertain. CDR3 size: 13 residues. CDR1 is MDHEN and CDR2 is SYDVKM in the germline V gene. The CDR3 DNA is TGTGCCAGCATGCTGACAACCTCCCACGAGCAGTACTTC. Amino acid sequence: CASMLTTSHEQYF.

The chain carries TRBV7-2 and TRBJ1-5; possibly TRBD1 for D (5 bases). Trimming shortened V by 3 bases and J by 6 bases, and 9 bases separated the two germline ends. Germline CDR1 SGHTA, CDR2 FQGNSA. This CDR3 has 13 amino acids. The CDR3 here is CASSFSGFQPQHF. The CDR3 coding sequence is TGTGCCAGCAGCTTTTCAGGGTTTCAGCCCCAGCATTTT. Full variable domain (outside the CDR3, taken from reference TRBV7-2 and TRBJ1-5): GAGVSQSPSNKVTEKGKDVELRCDPISGHTALYWYRQSLGQGLEFLIYFQGNSAPDKSGLPSDRFSAERTGGSVSTLTIQRTQQEDSAVYLCASSFSGFQPQHFGDGTRLSIL.

The gene calls are TRBV3-1 and TRBJ2-7; D is possibly TRBD2 (7 bases). CDR1 is LGHDT and CDR2 is YNNKEL in the germline V gene (reference sequence). This CDR3 comprises 14 residues. V was pared by 1 base and J by 3 bases, with 10 bases between. DNA of the CDR3: TGTGCCAGCAGCCAAGTCGGGGGGCGCTACGAGCAGTACTTC. It yields the protein CASSQVGGRYEQYF.

This chain uses TRBV10-3 with TRBJ2-1, with 12 bases that match TRBD2. Germline V gives CDR1 ENHRY, CDR2 SYGVKD. J was trimmed by 8 bases and V by 7 bases; bases with no gene match: 9. This CDR3 is built from 15 residues. For the CDR3, the DNA is TGTGCCATCAAAGTTCCTAGCGGGAGGGGGTATGAGCAGTTCTTC. Residues: CAIKVPSGRGYEQFF.

This clonotype has only a few counts. V usage is TRBV29-1 and J usage is TRBJ1-2; possible D gene TRBD1, 6 bases. Germline V gene sequence: CDR1 SQVTM, CDR2 ANQGSEA. V was clipped by 6 bases and J by 0 bases, with 11 bases between them. This CDR3 region has 13 residues. The chain's CDR3 is CSVGGLANYGYTF. CDR3 nucleotides: TGCAGCGTAGGGGGTTTAGCTAACTATGGCTACACCTTC.

This clonotype was detected once. This chain uses TRBV2 with TRBJ2-3, with TRBD2 matching over 11 bases. The CDR3 consists of 17 residues. After removal of 3 bases from V and 1 base from J, the junction contained 6 bases not matched to a gene. Germline CDR1 reads SNHLY; CDR2 reads FYNNEI. The DNA for the CDR3 is TGTGCCAGCAGTGACCCTAGCGGGGGGCTTCGCACAGATACGCAGTATTTT. Amino acids: CASSDPSGGLRTDTQYF.

This clonotype was found a few times. CDR3 protein: CASSPIGQGANNEQFF. CDR3 in DNA: TGTGCCAGTAGTCCGATCGGACAGGGGGCCAACAATGAGCAGTTCTTC. The chain is built from TRBV19 and TRBJ2-1, with TRBD1 identical over 11 bases. CDR3 size: 16 residues. V was pared by 5 bases and J by 5 bases, with 8 bases of the junction left unmatched. In germline, CDR1 is LNHDA, CDR2 SQIVND (reference sequence). The variable domain in full, with the rest retrieved from reference TRBV19 and TRBJ2-1, is DGGITQSPKYLFRKEGQNVTLSCEQNLNHDAMYWYRQDPGQGLRLIYYSQIVNDFQKGDIAEGYSVSREKKESFPLTVTSAQKNPTAFYLCASSPIGQGANNEQFFGPGTRLTVL.

This clonotype came up a few times. The chain is built from TRBV7-2 and TRBJ1-5; a possible D gene is TRBD1 (5 bases). Germline assignment: CDR1 SGHTA and CDR2 FQGNSA. The CDR3 runs 14 residues. Between the trimmed V and J ends, which lost 4 bases and 4 bases, there was a span of 11 bases. CDR3 in amino acids: CASSSPGRNQPQHF. DNA for the CDR3: TGTGCCAGCAGCTCCCCGGGGCGGAATCAGCCCCAGCATTTT.

This clonotype was counted at least ten times. V and J are TRBV4-2 and TRBJ2-1; the D call may be TRBD1 or TRBD2 (5 bases each). Germline V lookup: CDR1 LGHNA, CDR2 YNFKEQ. V shed 2 bases and J shed 12 bases, with 17 bases lying between them. CDR3 size: 14 residues. In nucleotides, the CDR3 is TGTGCCAGCAGCCAAAAGGGGAGAGGGGACGCGCAGTTCTTC. Residues: CASSQKGRGDAQFF.

The chain couples TRBV9 to TRBJ2-1; D is unresolved. Germline lookup yields CDR1 SGDLS and CDR2 YYNGEE. Trimming took 6 bases from V and 5 from J, leaving 12 bases between them. This CDR3 comprises 13 residues. The chain's CDR3 is CASTLAFDNEQFF. In DNA form, the CDR3 reads TGTGCCAGCACCTTGGCGTTCGACAATGAGCAGTTCTTC.

This clonotype was detected a few times. The gene calls are TRBV19 and TRBJ2-1; D possibly corresponds to TRBD1 (5 bases). The CDR3 contains 13 residues. Trimming pared 0 bases from V and 10 bases from J, leaving 10 bases between. Germline lookup yields CDR1 LNHDA and CDR2 SQIVND (reference sequence). CDR3 loop: CASSIDGAAEQFF. The DNA for the CDR3 is TGTGCCAGTAGTATAGATGGGGCGGCCGAGCAGTTCTTC. The entire variable domain, with the rest obtained from reference TRBV19 and TRBJ2-1, is as follows: DGGITQSPKYLFRKEGQNVTLSCEQNLNHDAMYWYRQDPGQGLRLIYYSQIVNDFQKGDIAEGYSVSREKKESFPLTVTSAQKNPTAFYLCASSIDGAAEQFFGPGTRLTVL.

A few counts support this clonotype. The chain recombines TRBV6-2 or TRBV6-3 with TRBJ1-2, with TRBD1 as a possible D gene (5 bases). Trimming left V 2 bases short and J 8 bases short, with 15 bases between. The CDR3 covers 14 residues. Germline V CDR1 and CDR2: MNHEY, SVGEGT. CDR3 loop: CASSYRIPGHGYTF. The CDR3 region has the DNA TGTGCCAGCAGTTACCGGATCCCGGGGCACGGCTACACCTTC.

This chain links TRBV12-3 or TRBV12-4 with TRBJ2-1; D gene unclear. This CDR3 is 13 amino acids long. Trimming removed 2 bases at V and 5 bases at J, with 7 bases between. CDR3 sequence reads: CASSLRQNNEQFF. The DNA for the CDR3 is TGTGCCAGCAGTTTAAGGCAGAACAATGAGCAGTTCTTC.

The rearrangement links TRBV4-1 to TRBJ2-7, with 9 positions matching TRBD1. The CDR3 length is 16 residues. After removal of 1 base from V and 4 bases from J, the junction contained 8 bases not matched to a gene. Germline lookup yields CDR1 MGHRA and CDR2 YSYEKL. The CDR3: CASSQVSGTGNYEQYF. CDR3 coding DNA: TGCGCCAGCAGCCAAGTCTCCGGGACAGGGAATTACGAGCAGTACTTC.

This clonotype was picked up many times. The rearrangement uses TRBV3-1 and TRBJ2-1; possibly TRBD2 for D (5 bases). V was cut by 2 bases and J by 1 base, with 12 bases left in between. There are 16 residues in the CDR3. CDR1 and CDR2 from the germline V gene are LGHDT and YNNKEL (reference sequence). The CDR3 is CASSQRLAGSYNEQFF. The CDR3 bases are TGTGCCAGCAGCCAACGTCTAGCAGGTTCCTACAATGAGCAGTTCTTC.

The chain recombines TRBV12-3 or TRBV12-4 with TRBJ1-1; D is perhaps TRBD1 (6 bases). The CDR3 contains 11 residues. The V and J ends lost 11 bases and 4 bases respectively, with 11 bases between them. The CDR3 nucleotides read TGTGCCTGCCGAGGGGGCACTGAAGCTTTCTTT. Translating gives CACRGGTEAFF.

This clonotype was seen a few times. This chain connects TRBV29-1 to TRBJ1-2, with D possibly TRBD1 on 5 matching bases. V was cut by 7 bases and J by 4 bases, with 16 bases left in between. This CDR3 is 13 amino acids long. Germline V CDR1 and CDR2: SQVTM, ANQGSEA. The CDR3 is CSASPSGRYGYTF. CDR3 coding DNA: TGCAGCGCTTCCCCATCGGGACGCTATGGCTACACCTTC. The whole variable domain, filled in from reference TRBV29-1 and TRBJ1-2, reads SAVISQKPSRDICQRGTSLTIQCQVDSQVTMMFWYRQQPGQSLTLIATANQGSEATYESGFVIDKFPISRPNLTFSTLTVSNMSPEDSSIYLCSASPSGRYGYTFGSGTRLTVV.

This clonotype has a count of ten or more. This rearrangement joins TRBV7-2 to TRBJ2-7; D perhaps matches TRBD1 (6 bases). The CDR3 is made up of 13 amino acids. Per the germline V gene, CDR1 is SGHTA and CDR2 is FQGNSA. V was shortened by 4 bases and J by 4 bases, with 11 bases between the two germline ends. CDR3 in DNA: TGTGCCAGCAGCTGGGACAACAGTTACGAGCAGTACTTC. Encoded protein: CASSWDNSYEQYF.

The chain combines TRBV24-1 with TRBJ2-3; D is uncertain. The V and J ends lost 6 bases and 5 bases respectively, with 11 bases between them. CDR3 size: 13 residues. Germline loops: CDR1 KGHDR, CDR2 SFDVKD. CDR3 in amino acids: CATSSRVVDTQYF. CDR3 nucleotides: TGTGCCACCAGTAGTAGGGTGGTAGATACGCAGTATTTT.

V and J are TRBV12-3 or TRBV12-4 and TRBJ2-1, with 10 nucleotides matching TRBD1. The CDR3 runs 15 residues. J gave up 7 bases and V 6 bases, and 9 bases lay outside the gene matches. In DNA form, the CDR3 reads TGTGCCAGCAGGGACACGGGACAGGGGACAAATGAGCAGTTCTTC. Protein: CASRDTGQGTNEQFF.

This clonotype was observed a few times. The chain recombines TRBV5-4 with TRBJ1-6, with D unresolved. The length of the CDR3 is 14 residues. Germline V CDR1 and CDR2: SGHNT, YYREEE (reference sequence). The V and J ends lost 2 bases and 10 bases respectively, with 13 bases between them. The CDR3 loop reads CASSFGLKGSPLHF. CDR3 DNA: TGTGCCAGCAGCTTCGGACTAAAAGGATCACCCCTCCACTTT.

This clonotype was detected a few times. The gene calls are TRBV6-1 and TRBJ1-6, with TRBD1 as a possible D gene (5 bases). Germline CDR1 is MNHNS and CDR2 is SASEGT. Trimming cost V 2 bases and J 7 bases, with 21 bases left between them. This CDR3 region has 18 residues. CDR3 sequence (DNA): TGTGCCAGCAGTGAAAGGCCGGGATATGGGGGAACGAATTCACCCCTCCACTTT. Translating gives CASSERPGYGGTNSPLHF.

This chain uses TRBV6-2 or TRBV6-3 with TRBJ2-2, with D perhaps matching TRBD1 (5 bases). Germline-derived CDR1 and CDR2 are MNHEY and SVGEGT. Trimming left V 7 bases short and J 6 bases short, with 12 bases between. There are 13 residues in the CDR3. The chain's CDR3 is CASNLGPSGELFF. CDR3 coding DNA: TGTGCCAGCAATCTGGGGCCCTCCGGGGAGCTGTTTTTT.

There are a few counts of this clonotype. The rearrangement links TRBV4-3 to TRBJ2-1; 8 nucleotides align to TRBD1. The V gene end was trimmed by 0 bases and the J gene end by 4 bases; junction bases not matched to a gene: 5. This CDR3 has 16 amino acids. Germline V gives CDR1 LGHNA, CDR2 YSLEER. CDR3 in amino acids: CASSQDGTGPYNEQFF. The CDR3 DNA reads TGCGCCAGCAGCCAAGACGGGACAGGACCTTACAATGAGCAGTTCTTC.

CDR3 in DNA: TGTGCCAGCCTCGGGGCCCGATGGGAGCAGTTCTTC. Translation gives CASLGARWEQFF. The V and J genes are TRBV28 and TRBJ2-1; D tentatively reads TRBD1 or TRBD2 (5 bases each). With 8 bases removed from V and 10 bases from J, the gap between germline ends came to 15 bases. Germline V CDR1 and CDR2: MDHEN, SYDVKM. The CDR3 has 12 amino acids.

V usage is TRBV5-3 and J usage is TRBJ2-7, with 11 nucleotides matching TRBD1. TRBV5-3 is labeled an ORF, and its function is uncertain. The CDR3 covers 14 residues. J lost 5 bases, V lost 8 bases, and 9 bases had no gene match. The CDR3: CASGSGTGGDEQYF. The CDR3 bases are TGTGCCAGCGGCTCCGGGACAGGGGGTGACGAGCAGTACTTC.

V and J are TRBV28 and TRBJ1-1; 10 nucleotides line up with TRBD1. The CDR3 length is 16 residues. Germline V lookup: CDR1 MDHEN, CDR2 SYDVKM. The V gene end was trimmed by 3 bases and the J gene end by 4 bases; junction bases not matched to a gene: 8. The CDR3 loop reads CASSLEGQGPGTEAFF. The CDR3, as DNA: TGTGCCAGCAGTTTGGAGGGACAGGGGCCGGGCACTGAAGCTTTCTTT.

This clonotype occurred a few times. This chain connects TRBV2 to TRBJ1-1, with D maybe TRBD1 (6 bases). Trimming left V 4 bases short and J 2 bases short, with 11 bases between. CDR1 and CDR2 (germline): SNHLY, FYNNEI. The CDR3 loop spans 14 amino acids. CDR3 amino acids: CASSVNGGNTEAFF. CDR3 bases: TGTGCCAGCAGTGTTAACGGGGGCAACACTGAAGCTTTCTTT.